The sequence of this T cell receptor (beta chain) was determined in a study of beta chain features in type 1 diabetes. Whole-study findings and limits: In cDNA sequencing, cells with high TCR expression could be over-represented. Patients with Type 1 diabetes showed moderately but significantly shorter TCRB CDR3s in all four CD4+ subsets.

What was sequenced were expressed TCRB transcripts, since all of the isolated RNA had been reverse transcribed. TCRdb keeps only in-frame clones here, not all; method: immunoSEQ multiplex PCR. The repertoire holds a few hundred thousand clones, with about 13% as singletons. Central memory, naive, regulatory and stem cell-like memory CD4+ cells were sorted by CD45RO/CCR7/CD25/CD127/CD95/CD27. For this clone: Antigen specificity is unknown.

Germline V gives CDR1 SGHRS, CDR2 YFSETQ. V lost 3 bases and J lost 7; bases outside the gene matches: 3. The CDR3 consists of 12 residues. Sequenced material: naive CD4+ T cells from blood. V and J are TRBV5-1 and TRBJ1-2; TRBD1 aligns across 7 bases. The source of this sequence is a woman younger than 35 with type 1 diabetes. CDR3 bases: TGCGCCAGCAGCTGGGGACAGCTTGGCTACACCTTC. Protein sequence: CASSWGQLGYTF. The full variable domain, rest sourced from reference TRBV5-1 and TRBJ1-2, is KAGVTQTPRYLIKTRGQQVTLSCSPISGHRSVSWYQQTPGQGLQFLFEYFSETQRNKGNFPGRFSGRQFSNSRSEMNVSTLELGDSALYLCASSWGQLGYTFGSGTRLTVV.